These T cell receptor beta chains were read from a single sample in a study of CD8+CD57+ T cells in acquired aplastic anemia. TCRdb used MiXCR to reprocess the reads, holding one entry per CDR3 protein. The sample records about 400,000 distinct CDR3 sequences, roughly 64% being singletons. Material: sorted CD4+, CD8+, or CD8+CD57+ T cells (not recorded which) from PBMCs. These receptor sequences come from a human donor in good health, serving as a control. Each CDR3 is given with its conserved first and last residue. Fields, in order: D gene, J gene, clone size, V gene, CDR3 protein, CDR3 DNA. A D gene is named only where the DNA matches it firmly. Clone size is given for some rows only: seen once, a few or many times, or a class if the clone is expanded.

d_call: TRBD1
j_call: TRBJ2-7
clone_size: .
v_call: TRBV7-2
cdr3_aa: CASSHGTGYGQYF
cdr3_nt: TGTGCCAGCAGTCATGGGACAGGCTACGGGCAGTACTTC

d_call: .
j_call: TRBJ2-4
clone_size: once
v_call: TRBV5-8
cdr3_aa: CASSQDSCGKNIQYF
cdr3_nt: TGTGCCAGCAGCCAGGACAGCTGTGGAAAAAACATTCAGTACTTC

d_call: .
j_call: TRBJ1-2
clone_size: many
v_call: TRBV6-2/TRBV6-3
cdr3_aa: CASSYLRGPYGYTF
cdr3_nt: TGTGCCAGCAGTTACCTGAGGGGCCCCTATGGCTACACCTTC

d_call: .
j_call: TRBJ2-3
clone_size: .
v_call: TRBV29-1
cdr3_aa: CSVDESSTDTQYF
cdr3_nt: TGCAGCGTTGATGAGAGTAGCACAGATACGCAGTATTTT

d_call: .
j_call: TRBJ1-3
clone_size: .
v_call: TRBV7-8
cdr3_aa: CASRDKSGNTIYF
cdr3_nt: TGTGCCAGTAGAGATAAGTCTGGAAACACCATATATTTT

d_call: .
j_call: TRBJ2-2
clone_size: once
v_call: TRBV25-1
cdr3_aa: CASAGENTGELFF
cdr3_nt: TGTGCCAGTGCAGGAGAAAACACCGGGGAGCTGTTTTTT

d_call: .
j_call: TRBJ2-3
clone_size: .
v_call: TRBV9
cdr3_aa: CASSVSGRATDQQYF
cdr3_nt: TGTGCCAGCAGCGTGTCGGGACGAGCCACCGATCAGCAGTATTTT

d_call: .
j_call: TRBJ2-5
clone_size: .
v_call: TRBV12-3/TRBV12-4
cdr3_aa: CASRLEGVWTQYF
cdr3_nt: TGTGCCAGCAGACTAGAGGGGGTTTGGACCCAGTACTTC

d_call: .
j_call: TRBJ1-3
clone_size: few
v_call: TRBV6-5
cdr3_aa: CASRATVHSGNTIYF
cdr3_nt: TGTGCCAGCAGAGCGACAGTGCACTCTGGAAACACCATATATTTT

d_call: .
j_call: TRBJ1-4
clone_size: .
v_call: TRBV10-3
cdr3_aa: CAIGRGWEDERLFF
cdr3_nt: TGTGCCATCGGAAGGGGATGGGAGGATGAAAGATTGTTTTTT

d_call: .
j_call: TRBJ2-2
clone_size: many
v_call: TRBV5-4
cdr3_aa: CASSLGQTGELFF
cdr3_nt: TGTGCCAGCAGCTTGGGACAGACCGGGGAGCTGTTTTTT

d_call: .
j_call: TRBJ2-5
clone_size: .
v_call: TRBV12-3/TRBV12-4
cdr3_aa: CASRVSSSRGGQETQYF
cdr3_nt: TGTGCCAGCAGAGTGTCGTCATCTAGAGGGGGCCAAGAGACCCAGTACTTC

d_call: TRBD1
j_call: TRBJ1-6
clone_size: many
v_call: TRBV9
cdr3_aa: CASSTGKTGLVSPLHF
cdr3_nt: TGTGCCAGCAGCACCGGGAAGACAGGGTTAGTTTCACCCCTCCACTTT

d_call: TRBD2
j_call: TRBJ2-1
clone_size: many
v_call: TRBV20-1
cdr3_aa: CSAHILAGGRYNEQFF
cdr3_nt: TGCAGTGCTCATATACTAGCGGGGGGGCGGTACAATGAGCAGTTCTTC

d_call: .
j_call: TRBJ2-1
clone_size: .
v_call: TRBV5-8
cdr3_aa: CASSLGQSGANEQFF
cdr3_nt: TGTGCCAGCAGCTTGGGACAGTCTGGGGCTAATGAGCAGTTCTTC

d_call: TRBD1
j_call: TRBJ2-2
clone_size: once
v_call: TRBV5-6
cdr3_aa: CASSFGTGGELFF
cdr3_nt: TGTGCCAGCAGCTTCGGGACAGGCGGGGAGCTGTTTTTT

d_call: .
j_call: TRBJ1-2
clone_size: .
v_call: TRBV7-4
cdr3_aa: CASSPQASIYYRYTF
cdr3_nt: TGTGCCAGCAGTCCCCAGGCTAGTATATACTACCGCTACACCTTC

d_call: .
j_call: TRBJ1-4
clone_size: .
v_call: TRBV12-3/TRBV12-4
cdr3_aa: CASSPGREKLFF
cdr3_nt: TGTGCCAGCAGTCCCGGACGGGAAAAACTGTTTTTT

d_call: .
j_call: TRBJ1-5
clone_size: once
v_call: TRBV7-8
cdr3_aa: CASSEYKRHEKLF
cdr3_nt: TGTGCCAGCAGCGAATACAAGAGACATGAAAAGCTCTTT

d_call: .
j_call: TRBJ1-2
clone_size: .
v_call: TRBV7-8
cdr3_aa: CASSREREPGNTKTF
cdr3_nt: TGTGCCAGCAGCAGAGAGAGAGAGCCTGGAAACACCAAAACCTTC

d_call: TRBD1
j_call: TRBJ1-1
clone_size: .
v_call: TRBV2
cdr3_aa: CASRKPKGAIIAEAFF
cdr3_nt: TGTGCCAGCAGGAAACCGAAGGGGGCGATTATTGCTGAAGCTTTCTTT

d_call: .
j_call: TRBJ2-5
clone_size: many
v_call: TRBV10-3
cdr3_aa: CAISDGGTQYF
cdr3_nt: TGTGCCATCAGTGATGGTGGGACCCAGTACTTC

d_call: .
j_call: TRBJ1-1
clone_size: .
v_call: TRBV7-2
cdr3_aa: CASSLRQQGHSGFF
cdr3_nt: .

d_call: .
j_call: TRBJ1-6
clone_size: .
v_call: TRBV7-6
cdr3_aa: CASSPGFASPLHFHF
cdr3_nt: .

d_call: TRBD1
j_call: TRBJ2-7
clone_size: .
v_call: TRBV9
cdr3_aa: CASSKQGFTDTQYF
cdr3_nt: TGTGCCAGCAGCAAACAGGGGTTCACAGATACGCAGTACTTC

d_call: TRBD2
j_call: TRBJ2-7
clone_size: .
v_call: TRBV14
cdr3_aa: CASSQLAGAYEQYF
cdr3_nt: TGTGCCAGCAGCCAACTGGCGGGGGCCTACGAGCAGTACTTC

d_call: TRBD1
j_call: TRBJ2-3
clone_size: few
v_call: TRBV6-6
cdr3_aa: CASSGQGLASTDTQYF
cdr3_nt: TGTGCCAGCAGTGGACAGGGTTTGGCGAGCACGGATACGCAGTATTTT

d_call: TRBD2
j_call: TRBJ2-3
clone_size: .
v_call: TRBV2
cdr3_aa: CASSEAGGGARSDTQYF
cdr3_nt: TGTGCCAGCAGTGAAGCGGGCGGGGGGGCTCGGTCAGATACGCAGTATTTT

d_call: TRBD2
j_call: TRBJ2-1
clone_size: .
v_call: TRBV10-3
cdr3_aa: CASAGTSREQFF
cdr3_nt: TGTGCCAGCGCCGGGACTAGCCGGGAGCAGTTCTTC

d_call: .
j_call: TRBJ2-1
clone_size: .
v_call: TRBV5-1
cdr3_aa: CASSLHTGDRQFF
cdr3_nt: TGTGCCAGCAGCTTGCACACGGGGGACAGGCAGTTCTTC

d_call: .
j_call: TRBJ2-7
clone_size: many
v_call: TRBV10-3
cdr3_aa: CAISESESSYEQYF
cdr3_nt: TGTGCCATCAGTGAGTCCGAAAGCTCCTACGAGCAGTACTTC

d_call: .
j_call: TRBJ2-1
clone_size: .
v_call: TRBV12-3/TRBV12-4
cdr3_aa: CASSPMGSSYNEQFF
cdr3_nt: TGTGCCAGCAGTCCGATGGGTTCGTCCTACAATGAGCAGTTCTTC

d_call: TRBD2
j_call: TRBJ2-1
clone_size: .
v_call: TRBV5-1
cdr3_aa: CASGPGTSGNNEQFF
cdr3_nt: TGCGCCAGCGGCCCCGGGACTAGCGGTAACAATGAGCAGTTCTTC

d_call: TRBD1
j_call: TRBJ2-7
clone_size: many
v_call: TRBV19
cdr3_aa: CASSIAPGTGYEQYF
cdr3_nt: TGTGCCAGTAGTATAGCCCCAGGGACAGGCTACGAGCAGTACTTC